Each of the 13 T cell receptor beta chains below was sequenced from the same sample in a study of T cell clonality in common variable immunodeficiency. Method: immunoSEQ multiplex PCR; TCRdb's copy keeps in-frame clones and lacks some. This sample carries under 60,000 clones, none of them present only once. The sequencing input was peripheral blood mononuclear cells. The receptors originated from a person aged 18-69 years in good health.

A note on this clone: Read data end 3 residues before the CDR3 end; the end is taken from the germline J gene. This rearrangement joins TRBV19 to TRBJ2-1; the D gene is possibly TRBD1 (5 bases). CDR1 is LNHDA and CDR2 is SQIVND in the germline V gene (reference sequence). V was shortened by 6 bases and J by 6 bases, with 18 bases between the two germline ends. The CDR3 loop spans 15 amino acids. CDR3 in amino acids: CASSPSGYRSNEQFF. The part of the CDR3 DNA that was read is TGTGCCAGTAGCCCCTCAGGGTACCGGAGCAATGAG.

About this clone itself: The sequenced fragment ends 3 residues before the CDR3 boundary, so the rest is inferred from the germline J gene. This chain links TRBV7-6 with TRBJ2-7, with 8 bases identical to TRBD1. Germline V gene lookup returns CDR1 SGHVS and CDR2 FNYEAQ. There are 14 residues in the CDR3. Unmatched junction bases numbered 5, after V lost 5 bases and J lost 2 bases. Partial CDR3 DNA: TGTGCCAGCAGCCCACGGACAGGGCCCTACGAG. Translating it yields CASSPRTGPYE. The full CDR3 is CASSPRTGPYEQYF.

Many counts were recorded for this clone. The read terminates 3 residues ahead of where the CDR3 ends, so the germline J gene completes it. The chain employs TRBV5-1 and TRBJ2-3, with D unclear. This CDR3 region has 16 residues. V was pared by 0 bases and J by 4 bases, with 15 bases between. Germline V gives CDR1 SGHRS, CDR2 YFSETQ. The CDR3 DNA, read in part, is TGCGCCAGCAGCTTGGATGGGCAAGCAAACGCAGATACG. Encoded protein: CASSLDGQANADT. The full CDR3 protein is CASSLDGQANADTQYF.

This clone was seen more than once but under ten times. The read terminates 3 residues ahead of where the CDR3 ends, so the germline J gene completes it. This chain links TRBV7-2 with TRBJ1-2; no reliable D call. Germline V lookup: CDR1 SGHTA, CDR2 FQGNSA. The CDR3 is made up of 11 amino acids. CDR3 amino acids: CASSLESGYTF. The CDR3 bases that were read are TGTGCCAGCAGCTTAGAAAGCGGC.

This clone was recorded many times. The read is 3 residues too short to cover the CDR3 end, so that end is filled in from the germline J gene. J is TRBJ1-1 and V is TRBV19; 8 nucleotides match TRBD1. The CDR3 covers 14 residues. CDR1 LNHDA and CDR2 SQIVND come from the germline V gene (reference sequence). Trimming removed 2 bases from V and 4 bases from J; junction bases left unmatched: 3. The CDR3 sequence: CASSIRQGATEAFF. CDR3 DNA (partial): TGTGCCAGTAGTATAAGGCAGGGGGCCACTGAA.

This clone was observed many times. The CDR3 end falls 3 residues outside the read, so it is completed with the germline J gene. The rearrangement joins TRBV7-2 to TRBJ1-1; no clear D gene. The CDR3 consists of 13 residues. The V gene lost 1 base and the J gene lost 7 bases, with 10 bases spanning the gap. Per germline, CDR1 SGHTA and CDR2 FQGNSA. The CDR3 reads CASSLVSADEAFF. The part of the CDR3 DNA that was read is TGTGCCAGCAGCTTAGTGAGCGCGGATGAA.

This clone has a count of ten or more. The CDR3 goes on 3 residues after the read ends, and that part is filled in from the germline J gene. The chain combines TRBV29-1 with TRBJ1-5; TRBD1 matches at 9 bases. V was clipped by 6 bases and J by 5 bases; unmatched bases: 8. The CDR3 spans 14 residues. Looked up from germline, CDR1 is SQVTM and CDR2 is ANQGSEA. Partial CDR3 DNA: TGCAGCGTAAGAACAGGGGGCTCGGATCAGCCC. Amino acids: CSVRTGGSDQP. The whole CDR3 sequence reads CSVRTGGSDQPQHF.

This clone was detected many times. The CDR3 end lies 3 residues beyond the end of the read and is filled in from the germline J gene. V is TRBV5-5 and J is TRBJ2-6, with D unclear. This CDR3 has 15 amino acids. The ends were cut back, 4 bases at V and 0 bases at J, with 8 bases in the middle. Looked up from germline, CDR1 is SGHKS and CDR2 is YYEKEE (reference sequence). The CDR3 is CASSPHSSGANVLTF. The sequenced part of the CDR3 DNA is TGTGCCAGCAGCCCGCATAGCTCTGGGGCCAACGTC.

This clone showed up many times. With the read ending 3 residues before the CDR3 end, the germline J gene is used to fill in that end. V is TRBV7-3 and J is TRBJ2-2, with D unresolved. Trimming took off 0 bases at V and 6 bases at J, with 8 bases between the two ends. Per germline, CDR1 SGHTA and CDR2 FQGTGA. The CDR3 covers 14 residues. The sequenced part of the CDR3 DNA is TGTGCCAGCAGCTTAACGGGCCTCGCCGGGGAG. This gives the protein CASSLTGLAGE. The entire CDR3 reads CASSLTGLAGELFF.

Ten or more counts support this clone. The read ends 3 residues shy of where the CDR3 ends; the end is completed using the germline J gene. The chain couples TRBV18 to TRBJ2-7; 10 positions agree with TRBD1. Germline V CDR1 and CDR2: KGHSH, LQKENI. V lost 6 bases and J lost 2; bases outside the gene matches: 4. The CDR3 has 14 amino acids. The part of the CDR3 DNA that was read is TGTGCCAGCTCGCCCGGGACAGGGGCCTACGAG. Protein product: CASSPGTGAYE. The CDR3 as a whole reads CASSPGTGAYEQYF. The full variable domain, its missing parts supplied by reference TRBV18 and TRBJ2-7, is NAGVMQNPRHLVRRRGQEARLRCSPMKGHSHVYWYRQLPEEGLKFMVYLQKENIIDESGMPKERFSAEFPKEGPSILRIQQVVRGDSAAYFCASSPGTGAYEQYFGPGTRLTVT.

At least ten counts were recorded for this clone. CDR3 loop: CAWSAQGGPNQPQHF. The sequenced CDR3 bases are TGTGCCTGGAGTGCCCAGGGGGGCCCCAATCAGCCC. The chain is built from TRBV30 and TRBJ1-5; 7 bases line up with TRBD1. The read falls 3 residues short of the CDR3 end, and the missing part is taken from the germline J gene. J was trimmed by 3 bases and V by 1 base; bases with no gene match: 6. Germline CDR1 reads GTSNPN; CDR2 reads SVGIG (reference sequence). This CDR3 is 15 amino acids long.

This clone has at least ten counts. Germline and junction disagree at one end, which may indicate a read error. The CDR3 end is not reached by the read, which stops 3 residues before it; the germline J gene fills it in. V gene TRBV7-7 combines with J gene TRBJ2-1; 8 bases map to TRBD2. Per the germline V gene, CDR1 is SSHAT and CDR2 is FNYEAQ (reference sequence). The CDR3 length is 16 residues. The CDR3 region is CASSLEHSGKNNEQFF. CDR3 DNA (partial): TGTGCTAGCAGCTTAGAACATAGCGGGAAAAACAATGAG.

This clone occurred a few times. The read ends 3 residues before the CDR3 terminus; that terminus is restored from the germline J gene. This rearrangement joins TRBV13 to TRBJ2-3; 8 nucleotides agree with TRBD2. The germline V gene has CDR1 PRHDT and CDR2 FYEKMQ (reference sequence). This CDR3 contains 14 residues. The CDR3: CASSLERGRETQYF. The DNA read from the CDR3 is TGTGCCAGCAGCTTAGAGCGGGGGCGAGAGACG.